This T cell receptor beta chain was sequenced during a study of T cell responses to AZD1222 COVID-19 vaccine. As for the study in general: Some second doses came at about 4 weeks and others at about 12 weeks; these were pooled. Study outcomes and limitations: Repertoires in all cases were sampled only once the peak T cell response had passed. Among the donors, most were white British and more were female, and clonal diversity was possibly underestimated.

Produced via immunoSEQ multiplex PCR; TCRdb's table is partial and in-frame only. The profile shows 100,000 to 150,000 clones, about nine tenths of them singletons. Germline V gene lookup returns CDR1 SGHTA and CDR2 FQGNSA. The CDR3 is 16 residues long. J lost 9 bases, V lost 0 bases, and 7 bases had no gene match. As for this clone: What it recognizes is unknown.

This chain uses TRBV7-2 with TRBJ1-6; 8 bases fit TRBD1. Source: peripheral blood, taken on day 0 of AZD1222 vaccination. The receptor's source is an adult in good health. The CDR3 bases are TGTGCCAGCAGCTTAGCGGACAGGGCGACTGCTTCACCCCTCCACTTT. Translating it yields CASSLADRATASPLHF.